A single sample gave rise to the 29 T cell receptor beta chains below, sequenced in a study of regulatory T cells in long-lasting Graves disease. To make TCR beta libraries, researchers used iRepertoire HTBI primers and Arm-PCR of CDR3 regions. TCRdb reanalysed the multiplex PCR reads using MiXCR and keeps one entry per CDR3 protein. The table shows around 430,000 distinct CDR3 sequences, with 20% to 25% occurring only once. The time point here: persistent/refractory GD, antithyroid drugs over 5 years with positive TRAb. From PBMCs, RNA was extracted and then used to make the TCR library. The sequencing here drew on peripheral blood mononuclear cells (PBMCs), taken when the disease was refractory, from a patient treated with antithyroid drugs. The receptors here all came from a female donor with Graves disease.

This clonotype came up many times. The chain links TRBV7-2 to TRBJ1-4; D ambiguous. This CDR3 has 15 amino acids. The ends were cut back, 3 bases at V and 1 base at J, with 9 bases in the middle. The germline V gene has CDR1 SGHTA and CDR2 FQGNSA. The chain's CDR3 is CASSLRGQTNEKLFF. The CDR3 nucleotides are TGTGCCAGCAGCTTGCGGGGTCAAACTAATGAAAAACTGTTTTTT.

This clonotype was picked up many times. V usage is TRBV6-5 and J usage is TRBJ1-5; a possible D gene is TRBD1 (6 bases). Per the germline V gene, CDR1 is MNHEY and CDR2 is SVGAGI. The length of the CDR3 is 17 residues. The germline V and J ends were trimmed by 3 bases and 1 base, with 16 bases remaining between them. The CDR3 is CASSYGVTGTSNQPQHF. CDR3 in DNA: TGTGCCAGCAGTTATGGGGTCACAGGGACAAGCAATCAGCCCCAGCATTTT.

This clonotype was counted many times. This chain joins TRBV2 and TRBJ1-2; D is unresolved. V lost 5 bases to trimming and J lost 8 bases, with 24 bases between them. Germline CDR1 reads SNHLY; CDR2 reads FYNNEI. CDR3 size: 16 residues. CDR3 loop: CASSSREGPGIGGYTF. In nucleotides, the CDR3 is TGTGCCAGCAGTTCCCGAGAGGGTCCGGGGATTGGAGGCTACACCTTC.

This clonotype came up many times. The chain employs TRBV12-3 or TRBV12-4 and TRBJ1-5; unclear D gene. Trimming took 6 bases from V and 0 from J, leaving 12 bases between them. The CDR3 is made up of 15 amino acids. The CDR3 DNA sequence: TGTGCCAGCAGGGCACAAGCCTATAGCAATCAGCCCCAGCATTTT. Translating it yields CASRAQAYSNQPQHF.

In this sample, this clonotype turned up many times. This chain links TRBV2 with TRBJ2-7, with D unclear. Trimming took off 8 bases at V and 6 bases at J, with 5 bases between the two ends. This CDR3 has 9 amino acids. Germline V gene data show CDR1 as SNHLY and CDR2 as FYNNEI. The CDR3 is CASGLEQYF. The CDR3 nucleotides read TGTGCCAGCGGGCTCGAGCAGTACTTC.

This clonotype has at least ten counts. The V and J genes are TRBV3-1 and TRBJ1-1, with D unclear. Germline V gives CDR1 LGHDT, CDR2 YNNKEL (reference sequence). V was clipped by 4 bases and J by 6 bases, with 6 bases between them. This CDR3 contains 11 residues. Here the CDR3 reads CASSRLAEAFF. CDR3 nucleotides: TGTGCCAGCAGCCGTTTGGCTGAAGCTTTCTTT.

The table lists this clonotype with a few counts. This chain links TRBV5-5 with TRBJ1-5; 9 bases are a match to TRBD1. The V gene's germline CDR1 is SGHKS and CDR2 YYEKEE (reference sequence). CDR3 length: 15 amino acids. J gave up 7 bases and V 0 bases, and 5 bases lay outside the gene matches. CDR3 coding DNA: TGTGCCAGCAGCTTGGGAACAGGGGGCGCCCAGCCCCAGCATTTT. As protein: CASSLGTGGAQPQHF.

This clonotype was recorded a few times. The V gene is TRBV7-9, the J gene TRBJ2-2; 7 nucleotides line up with TRBD1. The CDR3 contains 15 residues. The trim removed 5 bases at V and 6 bases at J, leaving 9 bases unmatched. CDR1 and CDR2 (germline): SEHNR, FQNEAQ (reference sequence). The CDR3 DNA is TGTGCCAGCAGCACCGACAGGGAAAGTTCCGGGGAGCTGTTTTTT. It translates to CASSTDRESSGELFF.

This clonotype was observed a few times. The chain carries TRBV19 and TRBJ1-5; a possible D gene is TRBD1 (6 bases). The CDR3 spans 13 residues. CDR1 and CDR2 from the germline V gene are LNHDA and SQIVND (reference sequence). The ends were cut back, 4 bases at V and 9 bases at J, with 13 bases in the middle. The CDR3 DNA follows: TGTGCCAGTAGTACAGGGGCCGGAGGGCCCCAGCATTTT. It encodes CASSTGAGGPQHF.

In its sample, this clonotype was seen a few times. With a much larger clone just one base away, this may be a read error. This rearrangement joins TRBV12-3 or TRBV12-4 to TRBJ2-5; D remains unclear. V was cut by 5 bases and J by 4 bases, with 2 bases left in between. This CDR3 comprises 10 residues. CDR3 region: CASSAETQYF. The CDR3 DNA reads TGTGCCAGCAGTGCAGAGACCCAGTACTTC.

As regards this clonotype: This may be a read error, as it is one base from a much larger clone. The rearrangement uses TRBV28 and TRBJ1-5; a weak D match, TRBD1 (5 bases). The V end was cut by 2 bases, the J end by 7 bases, with 30 bases between. This CDR3 contains 20 residues. Germline V gene lookup returns CDR1 MDHEN and CDR2 SYDVKM. The CDR3 DNA follows: TGTGCCAGCAGTTTACACGGTCGGGGGAAAGCGACCTTCCGCCCACAGCCCCAGCATTTT. This gives the protein CASSLHGRGKATFRPQPQHF.

This chain connects TRBV7-9 to TRBJ2-2, with 9 bases identical to TRBD2. Germline CDR1 SEHNR, CDR2 FQNEAQ (reference sequence). The CDR3 sequence is 16 residues long. Trimming at V came to 0 bases and at J to 3 bases, leaving 2 bases not matched to a gene. Here the CDR3 DNA reads TGTGCCAGCAGCTTAGCGATAGCGGGAGACACCGGGGAGCTGTTTTTT. Encoded protein: CASSLAIAGDTGELFF.

The table lists this clonotype with a few counts. A much larger clone sits a single nucleotide away, making a read error possible. The V gene is TRBV2, the J gene TRBJ1-1, with D possibly being TRBD1 (5 bases). The germline V gene has CDR1 SNHLY and CDR2 FYNNEI. The CDR3 length is 16 residues. This CDR3 is CASGEWDGGTGTEAFF. Written as DNA, the CDR3 is TGTGCCAGCGGTGAATGGGATGGTGGGACGGGCACTGAAGCTTTCTTT.

This clonotype was observed a few times. This chain links TRBV6-1 with TRBJ1-2, with a tentative D call TRBD1 (5 bases). V dropped 7 bases and J dropped 10 bases, with 16 bases sitting between them. There are 12 residues in the CDR3. The germline V gene encodes CDR1 MNHNS and CDR2 SASEGT. The CDR3 DNA reads as TGTGCCAGCACGCAGCCGCAGGGAGCCTACACCTTC. Protein: CASTQPQGAYTF.

The J gene is TRBJ2-7, the V gene TRBV25-1; D tentatively fits TRBD1 or TRBD2 (5 bases each). This CDR3 is built from 15 residues. V lost 6 bases and J lost 1, with 16 bases in between. Germline CDR1 reads MGHDK; CDR2 reads SYGVNS. CDR3: CASSLGDGTSYEQYF. The CDR3 DNA reads TGTGCCAGCAGCCTCGGGGACGGAACATCCTACGAGCAGTACTTC.

Details on this clonotype: Germline is not matched at one junction end, which may reflect a read error. This sequence joins TRBV7-9 and TRBJ1-2; D ambiguous. The CDR3 contains 12 residues. The germline CDR1 and CDR2 sequences are SEHNR and FQNEAQ (reference sequence). The CDR3 protein is CASSLNERVDSF. CDR3 bases: TGTGCCAGCAGCTTAAATGAGCGGGTCGACTCCTTC.

This clonotype was seen repeatedly, ten times or more. This chain uses TRBV28 with TRBJ1-2; D uncertain. V was clipped by 8 bases and J by 3 bases, with 19 bases between them. This CDR3 is built from 15 residues. Germline V gene data show CDR1 as MDHEN and CDR2 as SYDVKM. DNA of the CDR3: TGTGCCAGCTTTGGGCAGTCCCGGGCCTACTATGGCTACACCTTC. Its protein product is CASFGQSRAYYGYTF.

This clonotype has a single count. The gene calls are TRBV5-1 and TRBJ1-1; 8 positions match TRBD1. V was pared by 2 bases and J by 3 bases, with 6 bases of the junction left unmatched. From germline, CDR1 is SGHRS and CDR2 YFSETQ. The CDR3 consists of 15 residues. CDR3 nucleotides: TGCGCCAGCAGCTTCTCGGACAGGGACCACACTGAAGCTTTCTTT. As protein: CASSFSDRDHTEAFF.

In its sample, this clonotype was seen a few times. The chain couples TRBV19 to TRBJ2-5; 7 nucleotides line up with TRBD1. CDR1 is LNHDA and CDR2 is SQIVND in the germline V gene (reference sequence). The CDR3 has 15 residues. J gave up 2 bases and V 0 bases, and 3 bases lay outside the gene matches. CDR3 loop: CASSIEPGQQETQYF. The CDR3 DNA is TGTGCCAGTAGTATAGAACCGGGACAGCAAGAGACCCAGTACTTC.

This clonotype was counted a few times. The chain employs TRBV13 and TRBJ1-2; D is perhaps TRBD1 (6 bases). The CDR3 runs 14 residues. Trimming removed 5 bases from V and 4 bases from J, with 14 bases in between. Germline CDR1 and CDR2: PRHDT and FYEKMQ (reference sequence). The CDR3 loop reads CASSPADRIYGYTF. CDR3 DNA: TGTGCCAGCAGCCCTGCCGACAGGATCTATGGCTACACCTTC.

This clonotype has at least ten counts. The chain joins TRBV2 to TRBJ2-2; the match to TRBD2 covers 7 bases. Germline V lookup: CDR1 SNHLY, CDR2 FYNNEI. CDR3 length equals 16 residues. V shed 4 bases and J 0 bases; nucleotides not matched to a gene: 5. The CDR3 region is CASSVLAETNTGELFF. The CDR3 DNA reads TGTGCCAGCAGTGTCCTAGCGGAAACGAACACCGGGGAGCTGTTTTTT.

This clonotype was recorded many times. The CDR3 bases are TGTGCCATCAGTGAGTCGGGGGATGAAGCTTTCTTT. This translates into CAISESGDEAFF. The chain carries TRBV10-3 and TRBJ1-1; D might be TRBD1 (5 bases). The V end lost 0 bases, the J end lost 7 bases, and 6 bases lay between the germline ends. CDR1 ENHRY and CDR2 SYGVKD come from the germline V gene. This CDR3 comprises 12 residues.

This clonotype was recorded at least ten times. The gene calls are TRBV12-3 or TRBV12-4 and TRBJ1-2; weak D call: TRBD1 (5 bases). V was shortened by 3 bases and J by 8 bases, with 16 bases between the two germline ends. The CDR3 runs to 14 residues. The CDR3 DNA reads TGTGCCAGCAGTTTGCGCCGGGACTTTAAAGGCTACACCTTC. Residues: CASSLRRDFKGYTF.

V usage is TRBV20-1 and J usage is TRBJ2-3, with unresolved D. Trimming took 1 base from V and 0 from J, leaving 8 bases between them. CDR3 size: 14 residues. Germline values: CDR1 DFQATT, CDR2 SNEGSKA (reference sequence). CDR3 sequence: CSARGDFSTDTQYF. CDR3 in DNA: TGCAGTGCTAGAGGCGACTTTAGCACAGATACGCAGTATTTT.

The V call is TRBV7-9, the J call TRBJ2-7; TRBD2 matches at 9 bases. Trimming cost V 1 base and J 2 bases; bases outside gene matches: 6. The CDR3 is 16 amino acids. Germline CDR1 is SEHNR and CDR2 is FQNEAQ (reference sequence). The CDR3 DNA reads as TGTGCCAGCAGCTTAGACGGCGGGGGGGGAGCCTACGAGCAGTACTTC. Translated: CASSLDGGGGAYEQYF.

This rearrangement joins TRBV20-1 to TRBJ2-7; D is uncertain. Per the germline V gene, CDR1 is DFQATT and CDR2 is SNEGSKA (reference sequence). Trimming removed 3 bases from V and 3 bases from J, with 12 bases in between. There are 13 residues in the CDR3. The CDR3: CSASPPSFYEQYF. CDR3 nucleotide sequence: TGCAGTGCTAGCCCCCCATCTTTCTACGAGCAGTACTTC.

This clonotype was seen many times. This rearrangement joins TRBV28 to TRBJ1-2; TRBD1 might be the D (6 bases). There are 15 residues in the CDR3. Germline CDR1 is MDHEN and CDR2 is SYDVKM. V was shortened by 4 bases and J by 2 bases, with 14 bases between the two germline ends. The CDR3: CASSSEVGQNYGYTF. The CDR3 nucleotides read TGTGCCAGCAGTTCCGAAGTGGGACAAAACTATGGCTACACCTTC.

CDR3 nucleotide sequence: TGTGCCAGCAGCGTAAGAGGGGGCACAGATACGCAGTATTTT. Translated, it gives CASSVRGGTDTQYF. The V gene is TRBV9, the J gene TRBJ2-3; either TRBD1 or TRBD2 may supply D (5 bases each). V shed 1 base and J shed 1 base, with 7 bases lying between them. The CDR3 sequence is 14 residues long. CDR1 is SGDLS and CDR2 is YYNGEE in the germline V gene.

This clonotype was detected a few times. The chain links TRBV28 to TRBJ1-3, with 8 bases fitting TRBD1. The germline CDR1 and CDR2 sequences are MDHEN and SYDVKM. The CDR3 has 17 residues. The V gene end was trimmed by 5 bases and the J gene end by 0 bases; junction bases not matched to a gene: 9. The CDR3 DNA follows: TGTGCCAGCAGTCCCCCTGGACAGGGTCCCTCTGGAAACACCATATATTTT. This translates into CASSPPGQGPSGNTIYF.